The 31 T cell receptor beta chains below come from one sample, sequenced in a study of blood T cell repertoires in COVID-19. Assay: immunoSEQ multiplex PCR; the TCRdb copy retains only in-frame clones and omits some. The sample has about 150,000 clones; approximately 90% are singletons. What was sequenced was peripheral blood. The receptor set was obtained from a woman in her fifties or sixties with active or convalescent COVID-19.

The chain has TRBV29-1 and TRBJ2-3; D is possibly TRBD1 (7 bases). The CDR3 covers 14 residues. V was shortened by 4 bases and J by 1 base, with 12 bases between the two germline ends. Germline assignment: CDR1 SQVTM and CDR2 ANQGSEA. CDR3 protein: CSVGGDSRTDTQYF. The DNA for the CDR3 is TGCAGCGTTGGGGGGGACAGTCGCACAGATACGCAGTATTTT.

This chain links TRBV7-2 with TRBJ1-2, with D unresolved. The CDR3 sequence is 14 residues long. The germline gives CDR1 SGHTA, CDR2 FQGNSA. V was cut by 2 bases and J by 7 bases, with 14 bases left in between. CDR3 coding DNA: TGTGCCAGCAGCTTATCCCATGCCCTTAGTGGCTACACCTTC. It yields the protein CASSLSHALSGYTF. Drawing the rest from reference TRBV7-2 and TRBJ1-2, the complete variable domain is GAGVSQSPSNKVTEKGKDVELRCDPISGHTALYWYRQSLGQGLEFLIYFQGNSAPDKSGLPSDRFSAERTGGSVSTLTIQRTQQEDSAVYLCASSLSHALSGYTFGSGTRLTVV.

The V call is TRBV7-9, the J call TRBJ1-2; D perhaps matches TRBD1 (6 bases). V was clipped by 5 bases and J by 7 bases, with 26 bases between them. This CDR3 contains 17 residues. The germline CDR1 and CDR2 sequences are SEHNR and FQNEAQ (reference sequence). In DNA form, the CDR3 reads TGTGCCAGCAGCCCAACAAGTCACAGGGACGCCCTAGGTGGCTACACCTTC. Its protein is CASSPTSHRDALGGYTF.

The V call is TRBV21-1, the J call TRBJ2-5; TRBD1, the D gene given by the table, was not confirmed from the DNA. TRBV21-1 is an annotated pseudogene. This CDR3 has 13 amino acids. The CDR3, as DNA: TGTGCCATCCCCCAGGGCACCCAAGAGACCCAGTACTTC. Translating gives CAIPQGTQETQYF.

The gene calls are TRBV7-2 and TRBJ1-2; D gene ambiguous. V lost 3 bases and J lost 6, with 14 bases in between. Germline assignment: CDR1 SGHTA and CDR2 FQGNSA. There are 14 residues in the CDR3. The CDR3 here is CASSFSQATDGYTF. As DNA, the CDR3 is TGTGCCAGCAGCTTTTCCCAGGCGACGGATGGCTACACCTTC.

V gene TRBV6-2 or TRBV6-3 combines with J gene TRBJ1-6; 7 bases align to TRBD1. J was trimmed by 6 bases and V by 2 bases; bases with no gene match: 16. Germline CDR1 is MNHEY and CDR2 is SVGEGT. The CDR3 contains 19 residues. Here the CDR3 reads CASSYTGTEEDTPNSPLHF. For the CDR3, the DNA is TGTGCCAGCAGTTACACCGGGACAGAAGAGGATACTCCTAATTCACCCCTCCACTTT.

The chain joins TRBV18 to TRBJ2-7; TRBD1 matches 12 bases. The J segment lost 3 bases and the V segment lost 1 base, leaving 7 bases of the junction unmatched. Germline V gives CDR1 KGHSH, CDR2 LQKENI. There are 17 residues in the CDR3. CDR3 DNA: TGTGCCAGCTCACCACTGGGACAGGGGGCGGGTTTCTACGAGCAGTACTTC. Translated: CASSPLGQGAGFYEQYF.

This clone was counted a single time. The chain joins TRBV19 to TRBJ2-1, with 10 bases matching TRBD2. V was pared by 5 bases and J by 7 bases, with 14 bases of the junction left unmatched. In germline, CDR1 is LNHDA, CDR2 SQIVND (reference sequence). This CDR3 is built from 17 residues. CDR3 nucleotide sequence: TGTGCCAGTAGTGCCTACCCGCTAGCGGGGGAGGGTAATGAGCAGTTCTTC. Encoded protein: CASSAYPLAGEGNEQFF.

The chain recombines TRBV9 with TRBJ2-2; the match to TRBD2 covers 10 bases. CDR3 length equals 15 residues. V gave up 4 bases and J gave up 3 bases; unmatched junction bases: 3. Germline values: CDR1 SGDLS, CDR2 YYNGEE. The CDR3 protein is CASSLGLADTGELFF. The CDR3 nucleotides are TGTGCCAGCAGCCTTGGACTAGCGGACACCGGGGAGCTGTTTTTT.

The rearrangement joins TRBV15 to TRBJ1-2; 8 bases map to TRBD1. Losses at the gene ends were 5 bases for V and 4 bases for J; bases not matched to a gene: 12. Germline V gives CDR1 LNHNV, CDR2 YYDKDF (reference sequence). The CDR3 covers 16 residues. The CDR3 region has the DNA TGTGCCACCAGCGCGGGACAGGCGGGAAATATCTATGGCTACACCTTC. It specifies CATSAGQAGNIYGYTF.

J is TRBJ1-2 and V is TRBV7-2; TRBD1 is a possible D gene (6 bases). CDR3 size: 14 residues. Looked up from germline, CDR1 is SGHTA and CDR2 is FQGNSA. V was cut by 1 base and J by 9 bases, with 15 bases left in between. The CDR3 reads CASSLGGQTERYTF. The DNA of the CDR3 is TGTGCCAGCAGCTTAGGGGGGCAAACGGAGCGCTACACCTTC. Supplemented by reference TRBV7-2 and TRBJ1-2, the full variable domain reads GAGVSQSPSNKVTEKGKDVELRCDPISGHTALYWYRQSLGQGLEFLIYFQGNSAPDKSGLPSDRFSAERTGGSVSTLTIQRTQQEDSAVYLCASSLGGQTERYTFGSGTRLTVV.

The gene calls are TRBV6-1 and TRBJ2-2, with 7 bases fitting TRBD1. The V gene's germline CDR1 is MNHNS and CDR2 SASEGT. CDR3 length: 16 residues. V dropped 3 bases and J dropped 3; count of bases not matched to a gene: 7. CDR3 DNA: TGTGCCAGCAGTGATCCGGACAGGAGATACACCGGGGAGCTGTTTTTT. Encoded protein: CASSDPDRRYTGELFF.

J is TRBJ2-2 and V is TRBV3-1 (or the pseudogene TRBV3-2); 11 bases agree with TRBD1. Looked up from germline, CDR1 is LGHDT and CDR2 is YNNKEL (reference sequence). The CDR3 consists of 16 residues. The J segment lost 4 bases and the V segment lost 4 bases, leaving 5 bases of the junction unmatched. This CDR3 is CASSPRTGGFTGELFF. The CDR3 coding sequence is TGTGCCAGCAGCCCAAGGACAGGGGGCTTCACCGGGGAGCTGTTTTTT.

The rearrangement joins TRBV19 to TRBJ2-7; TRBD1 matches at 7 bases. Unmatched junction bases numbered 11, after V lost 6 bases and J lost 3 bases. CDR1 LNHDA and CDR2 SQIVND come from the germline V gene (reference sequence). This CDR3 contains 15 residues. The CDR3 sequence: CASRLQQGPVYEQYF. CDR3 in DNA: TGTGCCAGTAGACTACAACAGGGGCCCGTCTACGAGCAGTACTTC.

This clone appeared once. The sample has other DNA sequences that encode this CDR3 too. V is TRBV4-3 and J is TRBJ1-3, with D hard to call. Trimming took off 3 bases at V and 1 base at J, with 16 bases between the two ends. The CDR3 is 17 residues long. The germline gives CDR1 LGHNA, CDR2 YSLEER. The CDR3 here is CASSHFLHRGSGNTIYF. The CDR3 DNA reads TGCGCCAGCAGCCATTTCCTCCACAGAGGGTCTGGAAACACCATATATTTT.

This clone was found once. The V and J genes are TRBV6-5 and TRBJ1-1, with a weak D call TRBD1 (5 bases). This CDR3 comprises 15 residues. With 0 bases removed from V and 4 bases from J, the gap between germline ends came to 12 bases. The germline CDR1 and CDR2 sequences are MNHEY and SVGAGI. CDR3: CASSYSDSRGTEAFF. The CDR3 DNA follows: TGTGCCAGCAGTTACTCAGACTCAAGGGGCACTGAAGCTTTCTTT.

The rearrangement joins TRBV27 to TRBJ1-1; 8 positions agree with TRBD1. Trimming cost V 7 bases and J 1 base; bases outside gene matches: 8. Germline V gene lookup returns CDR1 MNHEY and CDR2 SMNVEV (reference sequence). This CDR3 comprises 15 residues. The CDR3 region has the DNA TGTGCCAGCAAGGGTTGGACAGGGCAGAACACTGAAGCTTTCTTT. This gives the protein CASKGWTGQNTEAFF.

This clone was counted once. CDR3: CASSRGTDNEQFF. CDR3 coding DNA: TGCGCCAGCAGCAGGGGGACAGACAATGAGCAGTTCTTC. The V and J genes are TRBV4-1 and TRBJ2-1; the match to TRBD1 covers 7 bases. The J segment lost 5 bases and the V segment lost 5 bases, leaving 3 bases of the junction unmatched. The germline gives CDR1 MGHRA, CDR2 YSYEKL. CDR3 length: 13 amino acids.

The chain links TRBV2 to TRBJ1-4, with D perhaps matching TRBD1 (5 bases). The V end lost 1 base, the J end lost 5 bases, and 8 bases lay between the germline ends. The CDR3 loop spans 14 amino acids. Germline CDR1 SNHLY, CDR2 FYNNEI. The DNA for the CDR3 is TGTGCCAGCAGTGAAGACAGGCCGAATGAAAAACTGTTTTTT. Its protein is CASSEDRPNEKLFF.

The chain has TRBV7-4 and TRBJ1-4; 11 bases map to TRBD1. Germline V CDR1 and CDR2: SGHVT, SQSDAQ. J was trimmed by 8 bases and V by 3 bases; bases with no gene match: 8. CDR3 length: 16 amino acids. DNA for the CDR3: TGTGCCAGCAGCTTCGGACAGGGGGCAATGGGAGAAAAACTGTTTTTT. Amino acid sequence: CASSFGQGAMGEKLFF.

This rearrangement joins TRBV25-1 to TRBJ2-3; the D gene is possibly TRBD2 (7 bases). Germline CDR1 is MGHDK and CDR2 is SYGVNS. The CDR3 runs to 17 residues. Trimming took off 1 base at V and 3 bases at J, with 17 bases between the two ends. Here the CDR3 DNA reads TGTGCCAGCAGTGAATCGTGGGGGGGCCGTGGTACAGATACGCAGTATTTT. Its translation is CASSESWGGRGTDTQYF.

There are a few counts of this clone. CDR3 region: CAIDQSGDRNYGYTF. The CDR3 nucleotides read TGTGCCATCGACCAGTCGGGGGACAGGAACTATGGCTACACCTTC. The chain carries TRBV10-3 and TRBJ1-2; 8 bases fit TRBD1. In germline, CDR1 is ENHRY, CDR2 SYGVKD. This CDR3 has 15 amino acids. The V segment lost 8 bases and the J segment 2 bases; nucleotides outside the gene matches: 10.

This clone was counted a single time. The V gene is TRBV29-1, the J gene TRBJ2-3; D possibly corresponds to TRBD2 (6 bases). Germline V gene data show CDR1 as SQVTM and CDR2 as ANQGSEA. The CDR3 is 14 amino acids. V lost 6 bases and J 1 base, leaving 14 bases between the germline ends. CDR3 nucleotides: TGCAGCGTCTTTTTGTGGGGGGGCACAGATACGCAGTATTTT. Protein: CSVFLWGGTDTQYF.

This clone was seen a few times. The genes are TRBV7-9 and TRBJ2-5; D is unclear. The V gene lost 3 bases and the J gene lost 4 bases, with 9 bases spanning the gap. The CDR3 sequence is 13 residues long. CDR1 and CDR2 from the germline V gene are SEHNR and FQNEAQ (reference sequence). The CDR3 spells CASSLSLVETQYF. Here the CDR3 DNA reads TGTGCCAGCAGCTTGAGTTTAGTAGAGACCCAGTACTTC.

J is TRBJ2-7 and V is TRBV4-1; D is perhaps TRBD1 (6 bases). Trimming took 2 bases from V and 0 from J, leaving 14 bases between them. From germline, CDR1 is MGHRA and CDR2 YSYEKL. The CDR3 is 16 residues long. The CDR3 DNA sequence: TGCGCCAGCAGCCAAAGCCCAGGGGTCGGCTCCTACGAGCAGTACTTC. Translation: CASSQSPGVGSYEQYF.

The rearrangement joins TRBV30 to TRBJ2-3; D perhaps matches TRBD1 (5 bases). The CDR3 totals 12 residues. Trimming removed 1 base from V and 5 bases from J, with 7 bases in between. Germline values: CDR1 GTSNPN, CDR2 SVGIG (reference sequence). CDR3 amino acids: CAWSAQGDTQYF. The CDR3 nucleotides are TGTGCCTGGAGTGCTCAGGGAGATACGCAGTATTTT.

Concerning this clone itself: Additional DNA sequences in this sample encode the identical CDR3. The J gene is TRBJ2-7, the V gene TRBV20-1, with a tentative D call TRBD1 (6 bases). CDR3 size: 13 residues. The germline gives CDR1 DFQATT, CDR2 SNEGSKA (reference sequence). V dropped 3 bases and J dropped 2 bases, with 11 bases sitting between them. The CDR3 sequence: CSASMTGTYEQYF. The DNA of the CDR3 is TGCAGTGCTAGTATGACAGGTACCTACGAGCAGTACTTC.

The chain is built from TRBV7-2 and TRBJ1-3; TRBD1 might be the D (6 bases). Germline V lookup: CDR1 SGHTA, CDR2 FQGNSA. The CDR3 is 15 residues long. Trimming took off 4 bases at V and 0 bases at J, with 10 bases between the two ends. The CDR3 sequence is CASSYQGGSGNTIYF. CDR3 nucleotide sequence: TGTGCCAGCAGCTATCAAGGGGGCTCTGGAAACACCATATATTTT. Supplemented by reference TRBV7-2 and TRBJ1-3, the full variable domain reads GAGVSQSPSNKVTEKGKDVELRCDPISGHTALYWYRQSLGQGLEFLIYFQGNSAPDKSGLPSDRFSAERTGGSVSTLTIQRTQQEDSAVYLCASSYQGGSGNTIYFGEGSWLTVV.

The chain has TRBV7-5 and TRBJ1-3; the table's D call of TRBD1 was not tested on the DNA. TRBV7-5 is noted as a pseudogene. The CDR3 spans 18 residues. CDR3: CARSREPWDRGVGNTIYF. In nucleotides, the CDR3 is TGTGCCAGAAGCCGAGAGCCCTGGGACAGGGGAGTTGGAAACACCATATATTTT.

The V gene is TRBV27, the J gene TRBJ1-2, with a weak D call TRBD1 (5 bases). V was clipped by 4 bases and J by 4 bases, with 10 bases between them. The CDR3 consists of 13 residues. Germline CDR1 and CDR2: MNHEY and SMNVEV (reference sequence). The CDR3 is CASSSRVGYGYTF. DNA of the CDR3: TGTGCCAGCAGTTCCAGGGTCGGCTATGGCTACACCTTC.

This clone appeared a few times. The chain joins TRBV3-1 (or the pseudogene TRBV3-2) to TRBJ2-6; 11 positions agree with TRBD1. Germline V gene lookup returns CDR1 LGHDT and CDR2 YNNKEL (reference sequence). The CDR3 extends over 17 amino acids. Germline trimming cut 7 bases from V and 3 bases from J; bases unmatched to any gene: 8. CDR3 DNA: TGTGCCAGCACCAGGAGGACAGGGGGCGATGGGGCCAACGTCCTGACTTTC. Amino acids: CASTRRTGGDGANVLTF.